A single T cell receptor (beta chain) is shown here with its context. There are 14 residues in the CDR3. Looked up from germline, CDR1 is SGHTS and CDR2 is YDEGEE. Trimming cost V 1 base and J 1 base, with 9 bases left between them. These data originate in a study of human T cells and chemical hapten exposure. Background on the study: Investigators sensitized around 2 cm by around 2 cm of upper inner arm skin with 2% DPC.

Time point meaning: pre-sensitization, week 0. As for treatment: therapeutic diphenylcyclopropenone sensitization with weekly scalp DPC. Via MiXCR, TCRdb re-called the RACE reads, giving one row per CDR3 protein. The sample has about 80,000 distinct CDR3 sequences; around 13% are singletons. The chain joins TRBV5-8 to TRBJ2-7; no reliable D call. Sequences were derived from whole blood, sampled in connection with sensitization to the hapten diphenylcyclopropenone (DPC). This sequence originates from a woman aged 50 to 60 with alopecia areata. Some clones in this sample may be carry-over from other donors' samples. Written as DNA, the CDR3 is TGTGCCAGCAGCTTGTTCACAGTTTCCTACGAGCAGTACTTC. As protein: CASSLFTVSYEQYF.